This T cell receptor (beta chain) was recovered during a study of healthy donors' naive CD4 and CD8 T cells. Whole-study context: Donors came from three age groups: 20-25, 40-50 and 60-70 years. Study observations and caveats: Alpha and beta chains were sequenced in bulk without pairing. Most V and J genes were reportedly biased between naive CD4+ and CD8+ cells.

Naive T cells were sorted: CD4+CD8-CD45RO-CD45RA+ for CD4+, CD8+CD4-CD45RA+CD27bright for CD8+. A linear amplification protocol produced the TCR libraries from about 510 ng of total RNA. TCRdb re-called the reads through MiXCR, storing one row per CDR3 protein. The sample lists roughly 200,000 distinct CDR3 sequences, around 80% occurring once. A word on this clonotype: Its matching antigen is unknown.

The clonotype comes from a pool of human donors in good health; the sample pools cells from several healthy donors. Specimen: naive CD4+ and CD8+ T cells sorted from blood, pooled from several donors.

CDR3 residues: CSVEDRRQELYGYTF. The CDR3 nucleotides are TGCAGCGTTGAAGATCGGCGACAGGAGCTCTATGGCTACACCTTC. The rearrangement joins TRBV29-1 to TRBJ1-2; possible D gene TRBD1, 6 bases. CDR1 and CDR2 (germline): SQVTM, ANQGSEA. This CDR3 is 15 amino acids long. V lost 0 bases, J lost 4 bases, and 15 bases lay in between.